One sample yielded the 26 T cell receptor beta chains listed below, sequenced in a study of T cells after yellow fever vaccination. TCRdb reanalysed the 5' RACE reads using MiXCR and keeps one entry per CDR3 protein. The data contain about 300,000 distinct CDR3 sequences, around 10% of them singletons. Here the sequenced sample was CD4+ T cells sorted from PBMCs, taken 5 days after the yellow fever booster vaccination. These receptors came from a man aged 18 to 29 who received the YFV17D yellow fever vaccine.

V gene TRBV12-3 or TRBV12-4 combines with J gene TRBJ1-2; D not resolved. Deletions cut 5 bases from V and 2 bases from J, with 9 bases between. The CDR3 has 13 amino acids. Here the CDR3 DNA reads TGTGCCAGCAGTCCCACCATCAACTATGGCTACACCTTC. Amino acids: CASSPTINYGYTF.

The table lists this clonotype with a few counts. The V gene is TRBV6-1, the J gene TRBJ1-1; D gene uncertain. The CDR3 spans 13 residues. Germline V lookup: CDR1 MNHNS, CDR2 SASEGT. Trimming pared 7 bases from V and 1 base from J, leaving 10 bases between. For the CDR3, the DNA is TGTGCCAGCATGGCCACCCCGAACACTGAAGCTTTCTTT. The encoded protein is CASMATPNTEAFF.

In its sample, this clonotype was seen a few times. The chain recombines TRBV2 with TRBJ2-7; 11 bases are a match to TRBD1. The germline gives CDR1 SNHLY, CDR2 FYNNEI. Unmatched junction bases numbered 0, after V lost 6 bases and J lost 5 bases. CDR3 length: 12 amino acids. The CDR3 region has the DNA TGTGCCAGCAGGGACAGGGGGCACGAGCAGTACTTC. Translation gives CASRDRGHEQYF. Together with reference TRBV2 and TRBJ2-7, the CDR3 gives the full variable domain: EPEVTQTPSHQVTQMGQEVILRCVPISNHLYFYWYRQILGQKVEFLVSFYNNEISEKSEIFDDQFSVERPDGSNFTLKIRSTKLEDSAMYFCASRDRGHEQYFGPGTRLTVT.

This clonotype appeared many times. The V and J genes are TRBV20-1 and TRBJ1-2; D uncertain. The CDR3 is 10 amino acids. V lost 1 base and J 8 bases, leaving 5 bases between the germline ends. Germline CDR1 and CDR2: DFQATT and SNEGSKA (reference sequence). The CDR3, as DNA: TGCAGTGCTAGAGCCGGGGGCTACACCTTC. Protein sequence: CSARAGGYTF.

The rearrangement uses TRBV5-1 and TRBJ1-1, with TRBD1 matching over 10 bases. The CDR3 sequence is 15 residues long. V trimming: 4 bases; J trimming: 5 bases; junction bases outside the gene matches: 8. Germline lookup yields CDR1 SGHRS and CDR2 YFSETQ. The CDR3 sequence: CASSGTGVDGTEAFF. DNA of the CDR3: TGCGCCAGCAGCGGGACAGGGGTTGATGGGACTGAAGCTTTCTTT.

This clonotype was recorded a few times. Given the absence of the conserved phenylalanine or tryptophan at the CDR3 end, a read error is likely. It is unclear where the CDR3 begins or ends on the DNA, so no DNA is shown, and the CDR3 is as TCRdb lists it. This sequence joins TRBV5-4 and TRBJ1-1. The CDR3 has 12 residues if both end residues are counted. CDR1 and CDR2 from the germline V gene are SGHNT and YYREEE (reference sequence). The CDR3 loop reads CASSSGGIRVLG.

V usage is TRBV27 and J usage is TRBJ1-3; the D gene is possibly TRBD1 (6 bases). The germline V gene encodes CDR1 MNHEY and CDR2 SMNVEV (reference sequence). This CDR3 region has 14 residues. V lost 6 bases, J lost 2 bases, and 11 bases lay in between. This chain's CDR3 is CASRGPGAGNTIYF. As DNA, the CDR3 is TGTGCCAGCAGAGGGCCAGGGGCTGGAAACACCATATATTTT.

This clonotype showed up just a few times. V gene TRBV10-3 combines with J gene TRBJ2-7; D tentatively reads TRBD1 or TRBD2 (5 bases each). Deletions cut 3 bases from V and 5 bases from J, with 20 bases between. Germline V gene lookup returns CDR1 ENHRY and CDR2 SYGVKD. This CDR3 comprises 16 residues. The CDR3 protein is CAISEDPVWGTNEQYV. Written as DNA, the CDR3 is TGTGCCATCAGTGAAGACCCGGTGTGGGGGACGAACGAGCAGTACGTC.

This clonotype was detected a few times. The chain employs TRBV20-1 and TRBJ1-1, with TRBD1 identical over 8 bases. The CDR3 totals 13 residues. Germline V gene lookup returns CDR1 DFQATT and CDR2 SNEGSKA (reference sequence). V trimming: 4 bases; J trimming: 4 bases; junction bases outside the gene matches: 5. The CDR3 loop is CSAKDRVGTEAFF. DNA of the CDR3: TGCAGTGCTAAGGACAGGGTTGGCACTGAAGCTTTCTTT.

This clonotype showed up just a few times. The chain employs TRBV6-2 or TRBV6-3 and TRBJ2-3; D is unresolved. From germline, CDR1 is MNHEY and CDR2 SVGEGT. The CDR3 runs 15 residues. V was trimmed by 10 bases and J by 3 bases, leaving 20 bases between them. CDR3 in amino acids: CATSSDPKVTDTQYF. CDR3 nucleotides: TGTGCCACCAGCTCCGACCCCAAGGTGACAGATACGCAGTATTTT.

This rearrangement joins TRBV7-9 to TRBJ1-1; D gene unclear. The V end lost 3 bases, the J end lost 7 bases, and 12 bases lay between the germline ends. From germline, CDR1 is SEHNR and CDR2 FQNEAQ (reference sequence). This CDR3 comprises 13 residues. In DNA, the CDR3 is TGTGCCAGCAGCTTCCGCCCCCCAAGTGAAGCTTTCTTT. It is translated as CASSFRPPSEAFF.

This clonotype was counted only a few times. The J gene is TRBJ2-7, the V gene TRBV7-2, with 9 bases aligning to TRBD1. Per germline, CDR1 SGHTA and CDR2 FQGNSA. The CDR3 length is 16 residues. V lost 3 bases to trimming and J lost 3 bases; unmatched junction nucleotides: 9. CDR3 nucleotide sequence: TGTGCCAGCAGCTTGGCCCCTACAGGGGGCCTCTACGAGCAGTACTTC. Protein: CASSLAPTGGLYEQYF.

The chain joins TRBV7-9 to TRBJ1-2, with D tentatively TRBD1 (5 bases). V lost 5 bases and J lost 0, with 16 bases in between. This CDR3 is 16 amino acids long. Germline CDR1 SEHNR, CDR2 FQNEAQ (reference sequence). In DNA, the CDR3 is TGTGCCAGCAGCCTCCCGGGACTGAAAGCTAACTATGGCTACACCTTC. Its protein product is CASSLPGLKANYGYTF.

This rearrangement joins TRBV24-1 to TRBJ2-1; 7 bases fit TRBD1. The CDR3 has 12 amino acids. Germline CDR1 reads KGHDR; CDR2 reads SFDVKD. V trimming: 9 bases; J trimming: 3 bases; junction bases outside the gene matches: 1. DNA of the CDR3: TGTGCCACCGGGACAGACTACAATGAGCAGTTCTTC. It specifies CATGTDYNEQFF.

This clonotype was detected a few times. This chain uses TRBV10-3 with TRBJ1-6; TRBD1 aligns across 9 bases. With 10 bases clipped from V and 5 bases from J, the junction kept 12 bases outside the gene matches. This CDR3 contains 16 residues. CDR1 is ENHRY, CDR2 SYGVKD, per germline. The CDR3 DNA follows: TGTGCCACGAAGTCCGGGACAGGGTTTGATAATTCACCCCTCCACTTT. It yields the protein CATKSGTGFDNSPLHF.

V gene TRBV18 combines with J gene TRBJ2-1, with 11 positions matching TRBD2. The CDR3 consists of 16 residues. After removal of 0 bases from V and 7 bases from J, the junction contained 5 bases not matched to a gene. Germline V gene sequence: CDR1 KGHSH, CDR2 LQKENI. Here the CDR3 DNA reads TGTGCCAGCTCACCACCGAGACTAGCGGGGACGAATGAGCAGTTCTTC. The encoded protein is CASSPPRLAGTNEQFF.

This chain connects TRBV12-3 or TRBV12-4 to TRBJ2-5; TRBD1 or TRBD2 may be the D gene (5 bases each). This CDR3 region has 14 residues. V shed 6 bases and J shed 5 bases, with 16 bases lying between them. CDR3 in DNA: TGTGCCAGCAGGTCCGGGGCCGTCCGTGAGACCCAGTACTTC. As protein: CASRSGAVRETQYF.

The table lists this clonotype with a few counts. J is TRBJ2-1 and V is TRBV20-1; no definite D call. Looked up from germline, CDR1 is DFQATT and CDR2 is SNEGSKA (reference sequence). CDR3 length: 14 amino acids. V was cut by 3 bases and J by 6 bases, with 15 bases left in between. The CDR3 DNA sequence: TGCAGTGCTAGCGTGGGCCCCCTCCTCAATGAGCAGTTCTTC. Its protein product is CSASVGPLLNEQFF.

In this sample, this clonotype turned up a few times. The V gene is TRBV4-2, the J gene TRBJ1-1; TRBD1 might be the D (5 bases). V was shortened by 1 base and J by 3 bases, with 9 bases between the two germline ends. The CDR3 runs to 14 residues. Germline CDR1 reads LGHNA; CDR2 reads YNFKEQ. This CDR3 reads CASSQGGTYTEAFF. The CDR3 DNA is TGTGCCAGCAGCCAAGGGGGCACTTACACTGAAGCTTTCTTT.

This clonotype was observed at least ten times. The chain joins TRBV2 to TRBJ2-1; 8 nucleotides agree with TRBD2. The CDR3 consists of 14 residues. Germline CDR1 and CDR2: SNHLY and FYNNEI. V gave up 4 bases and J gave up 4 bases; unmatched junction bases: 3. CDR3 sequence (DNA): TGTGCCAGCAGTGCTAGCGGGTCGTACAATGAGCAGTTCTTC. This translates into CASSASGSYNEQFF.

The chain employs TRBV6-5 and TRBJ2-1; D gene ambiguous. Germline values: CDR1 MNHEY, CDR2 SVGAGI. Trimming left V 2 bases short and J 2 bases short, with 13 bases between. The CDR3 spans 16 residues. DNA for the CDR3: TGTGCCAGCAGTTACAGAGTGACACTACCCTACAATGAGCAGTTCTTC. It yields the protein CASSYRVTLPYNEQFF.

The chain employs TRBV4-3 and TRBJ1-6; D is ambiguous. CDR3 length: 13 residues. Germline V gene data show CDR1 as LGHNA and CDR2 as YSLEER. V was trimmed by 0 bases and J by 10 bases, leaving 7 bases between them. The CDR3 bases are TGCGCCAGCAGCCAAGAAGGTCGATCACCCCTCCACTTT. Translating gives CASSQEGRSPLHF.

This clonotype has a handful of counts. The gene calls are TRBV29-1 and TRBJ1-2; D is uncertain. V was cut by 6 bases and J by 6 bases, with 2 bases left in between. Per germline, CDR1 SQVTM and CDR2 ANQGSEA. The CDR3 runs 8 residues. For the CDR3, the DNA is TGCAGCGTAAATGGCTACACCTTC. As protein: CSVNGYTF.

Many counts were recorded for this clonotype. The chain has TRBV12-3 or TRBV12-4 and TRBJ2-3; 8 bases are shared with TRBD1. The CDR3 has 16 amino acids. V lost 5 bases, J lost 5 bases, and 12 bases stayed unmatched. The chain's CDR3 is CASSPPRQGTGDTQYF. The CDR3 coding sequence is TGTGCCAGCAGTCCCCCGCGACAGGGGACTGGAGATACGCAGTATTTT.

A few counts support this clonotype. This rearrangement joins TRBV14 to TRBJ2-7; D is possibly TRBD2 (5 bases). The germline V gene has CDR1 SGHDN and CDR2 FVKESK. The germline V and J ends were trimmed by 2 bases and 0 bases, with 11 bases remaining between them. The CDR3 covers 15 residues. The CDR3 protein is CASSQQLGSSYEQYF. In DNA form, the CDR3 reads TGTGCCAGCAGCCAACAGCTTGGGAGCTCCTACGAGCAGTACTTC.

The gene calls are TRBV18 and TRBJ1-5, with D perhaps TRBD1 (5 bases). Per the germline V gene, CDR1 is KGHSH and CDR2 is LQKENI. The V and J ends lost 3 bases and 7 bases respectively, with 16 bases between them. The CDR3 is made up of 15 amino acids. CDR3 amino acids: CASSPKVGAGQPQHF. The CDR3, as DNA: TGTGCCAGCTCACCTAAAGTTGGGGCCGGGCAGCCCCAGCATTTT.